Listed below are T cell receptor beta chains from one sample, sequenced in a study of sequential checkpoint blockade in melanoma. Sequenced by immunoSEQ multiplex PCR; TCRdb stores in-frame clones only, minus some. The sample lists some 22,000 clones; 80% to 90% were seen once. The sample in question was CD8+ T cells sorted from blood (inferred from file names), obtained from a patient given nivolumab and ipilimumab in sequence. The receptors were gathered from a human donor with melanoma. Both conserved end residues are part of each CDR3. The D gene is left open where the match is weak. Size is stated for part of the rows, as once, few or many counts, or as a class when the clone is expanded.

CDR3 DNA: TGTGCCAGCAGCCAAGAACCGACTAGCGGAATCCTAGAGCAGTACTTC
CDR3 protein: CASSQEPTSGILEQYF
clone size: NA
V gene: TRBV14
J gene: TRBJ2-7
D gene: TRBD2

CDR3 DNA: TGTGCCAGCAGCGGAGTGAAGGGGTACGATATAAAGACCCAGTACTTC
CDR3 protein: CASSGVKGYDIKTQYF
clone size: few
V gene: TRBV7-9
J gene: TRBJ2-5
D gene: NA

CDR3 DNA: TGTGCCAGCAGCTTGGTTCACAGGGTTCGTCCTCTGAACACTGAAGCTTTCTTT
CDR3 protein: CASSLVHRVRPLNTEAFF
clone size: NA
V gene: TRBV7-8
J gene: TRBJ1-1
D gene: NA

CDR3 DNA: TGTGCCATCAGTGAGTCGGCAGGGCTCACCTACGAGCAGTACTTC
CDR3 protein: CAISESAGLTYEQYF
clone size: NA
V gene: TRBV10-3
J gene: TRBJ2-7
D gene: NA

CDR3 DNA: TGTGCCAGCAGCGGGGGGGGGACTAGCAACTACGAGCAGTACTTC
CDR3 protein: CASSGGGTSNYEQYF
clone size: NA
V gene: TRBV9
J gene: TRBJ2-7
D gene: TRBD2

CDR3 DNA: TGTGCCAGCAGCTTAACAGGGGGGGGAGACTGGGCCTACGAGCAGTACTTC
CDR3 protein: CASSLTGGGDWAYEQYF
clone size: NA
V gene: TRBV11-2
J gene: TRBJ2-7
D gene: NA

CDR3 DNA: TGTGCCAGCAGGCCCTTGACAGGGAGACCCTACGAGCAGTACTTC
CDR3 protein: CASRPLTGRPYEQYF
clone size: few
V gene: TRBV27
J gene: TRBJ2-7
D gene: TRBD1

CDR3 DNA: TGCGCCAGCAGCGCCAGACTAGCGGGGAGCACAGATACGCAGTATTTT
CDR3 protein: CASSARLAGSTDTQYF
clone size: NA
V gene: TRBV5-1
J gene: TRBJ2-3
D gene: TRBD2

CDR3 DNA: TGTGCCAGCAGTTTTCAGGGGCCAGGGCAGCCCCAGCATTTT
CDR3 protein: CASSFQGPGQPQHF
clone size: NA
V gene: TRBV28
J gene: TRBJ1-5
D gene: NA

CDR3 DNA: TGTGCCAGCAGCCCGAGGGGAGGGGGTAAACTGTTTTTT
CDR3 protein: CASSPRGGGKLFF
clone size: medium-sized
V gene: TRBV28
J gene: TRBJ1-4
D gene: NA

CDR3 DNA: TGTGCCAGCAGGGAGCGGTACGAGCAGTACTTC
CDR3 protein: CASRERYEQYF
clone size: few
V gene: TRBV6-5
J gene: TRBJ2-7
D gene: NA

CDR3 DNA: TGTGCCAGCTCACCGGGACTGGAAGCTTTCTTT
CDR3 protein: CASSPGLEAFF
clone size: NA
V gene: TRBV18
J gene: TRBJ1-1
D gene: NA

CDR3 DNA: TGTGCCAGCAGTTATTCGGCGGGAGGTGGTGAGCAGTTCTTC
CDR3 protein: CASSYSAGGGEQFF
clone size: NA
V gene: TRBV27
J gene: TRBJ2-1
D gene: TRBD2

CDR3 DNA: TGTGCCAGCAGCTATCCCGGGACAGGAAGGAACACTGAAGCTTTCTTT
CDR3 protein: CASSYPGTGRNTEAFF
clone size: NA
V gene: TRBV5-4
J gene: TRBJ1-1
D gene: TRBD1

CDR3 DNA: TGTGCCAGCAGGATGGGACTAGCGGGACCCTACGAGCAGTACTTC
CDR3 protein: CASRMGLAGPYEQYF
clone size: NA
V gene: TRBV27
J gene: TRBJ2-7
D gene: TRBD2

CDR3 DNA: TGTGCCAGCAGTGAAGTTCAGGCTCTCTATGGCTACACCTTC
CDR3 protein: CASSEVQALYGYTF
clone size: NA
V gene: TRBV25-1
J gene: TRBJ1-2
D gene: NA

CDR3 DNA: TGTGCCAGTAGCGACCCGACAGGGTGGGACACTGAAGCTTTCTTT
CDR3 protein: CASSDPTGWDTEAFF
clone size: NA
V gene: TRBV19
J gene: TRBJ1-1
D gene: TRBD1

CDR3 DNA: TGTGCCAGCAGTGGGACAGGTCCGGGACTAGCGGCCTACAATGAGCAGTTCTTC
CDR3 protein: CASSGTGPGLAAYNEQFF
clone size: few
V gene: TRBV2
J gene: TRBJ2-1
D gene: TRBD2

CDR3 DNA: TGCGCCAGCAGCCAAGGTTCCGCGGGGCATACGCAGTATTTT
CDR3 protein: CASSQGSAGHTQYF
clone size: NA
V gene: TRBV4-1
J gene: TRBJ2-3
D gene: NA

CDR3 DNA: TGTGCCAGCAGCTTAGAGGGGGGCTATGGCTACACCTTC
CDR3 protein: CASSLEGGYGYTF
clone size: NA
V gene: TRBV11-2
J gene: TRBJ1-2
D gene: NA

CDR3 DNA: TGCGCCAGCAGCTACGGAGGTGAAGCTTTCTTT
CDR3 protein: CASSYGGEAFF
clone size: NA
V gene: TRBV4-3
J gene: TRBJ1-1
D gene: NA

CDR3 DNA: TGTGCCAGCAGCGTAGTGGCGGGAGGACGCGAGCAGTACTTC
CDR3 protein: CASSVVAGGREQYF
clone size: once
V gene: TRBV9
J gene: TRBJ2-7
D gene: TRBD2

CDR3 DNA: TGCGCCAGCAGCTCCCTGACTAGCGGGAGGAGACAGTTCTTC
CDR3 protein: CASSSLTSGRRQFF
clone size: once
V gene: TRBV4-1
J gene: TRBJ2-1
D gene: TRBD2

CDR3 DNA: TGTGCCGCAAGCCCCATAGCCCCCGGGGAGCTGTTTTTT
CDR3 protein: CAASPIAPGELFF
clone size: NA
V gene: TRBV27
J gene: TRBJ2-2
D gene: NA

CDR3 DNA: TGTGCCAGCAGCCCCCTCTTGGGCCGGGGGAGTCAGCCCCAGCATTTT
CDR3 protein: CASSPLLGRGSQPQHF
clone size: few
V gene: TRBV5-4
J gene: TRBJ1-5
D gene: NA

CDR3 DNA: TGTGCCAGCAGTTTAACAGGGAAGGGCTACACCTTC
CDR3 protein: CASSLTGKGYTF
clone size: NA
V gene: TRBV27
J gene: TRBJ1-2
D gene: NA

CDR3 DNA: TGTGCCAGCAGCTTTTTAACCGGGACTAGCGGGAACCAAGAGACCCAGTACTTC
CDR3 protein: CASSFLTGTSGNQETQYF
clone size: NA
V gene: TRBV7-9
J gene: TRBJ2-5
D gene: TRBD2

CDR3 DNA: TGTGCCAGCAGTCCGGGTTATTCGCGGGCGAATGAGCAGTTCTTC
CDR3 protein: CASSPGYSRANEQFF
clone size: few
V gene: TRBV6-6
J gene: TRBJ2-1
D gene: NA

CDR3 DNA: TGTGCCAGCAGAGATGGGGCAGGGGAATACTACGAGCAGTACTTC
CDR3 protein: CASRDGAGEYYEQYF
clone size: NA
V gene: TRBV2
J gene: TRBJ2-7
D gene: NA

CDR3 DNA: TGTGCCAGCAGTTACTCGGGGGGTTACTACGAGCAGTACTTC
CDR3 protein: CASSYSGGYYEQYF
clone size: once
V gene: TRBV6-5
J gene: TRBJ2-7
D gene: NA

CDR3 DNA: TGTGCCAGTAGTCCGGCGGCAGCGATTCAGTACTTC
CDR3 protein: CASSPAAAIQYF
clone size: NA
V gene: TRBV19
J gene: TRBJ2-4
D gene: NA

CDR3 DNA: TGTGCCAGCAGCTTATTTCCAGGGAACATTTTTACGCAGTATTTT
CDR3 protein: CASSLFPGNIFTQYF
clone size: NA
V gene: TRBV7-2
J gene: TRBJ2-3
D gene: NA

CDR3 DNA: TGTGCCAGCAGGGGACACATGAACACTGAAGCTTTCTTT
CDR3 protein: CASRGHMNTEAFF
clone size: NA
V gene: TRBV28
J gene: TRBJ1-1
D gene: NA

CDR3 DNA: TGCGCCAGCAGCGCAGAAGGGGGAAATGAGCAGTTCTTC
CDR3 protein: CASSAEGGNEQFF
clone size: NA
V gene: TRBV5-1
J gene: TRBJ2-1
D gene: NA

CDR3 DNA: TGTGCCAGCAGCCCTCTCGCAGGGGGGCCCATCTCTGGGGCCAACGTCCTGACTTTC
CDR3 protein: CASSPLAGGPISGANVLTF
clone size: NA
V gene: TRBV11-2
J gene: TRBJ2-6
D gene: NA

CDR3 DNA: TGTGCCAGCAGTGGTCACAGGGCCACCAGAAGCCCTGGCTACACCTTC
CDR3 protein: CASSGHRATRSPGYTF
clone size: NA
V gene: TRBV25-1
J gene: TRBJ1-2
D gene: NA

CDR3 DNA: TGTGCCAGCAGTTTAAAGGCAGGGGACTATGGCTACACCTTC
CDR3 protein: CASSLKAGDYGYTF
clone size: NA
V gene: TRBV28
J gene: TRBJ1-2
D gene: NA

CDR3 DNA: TGTGCCAGCTCCGGGACTGAGCAGTACTTC
CDR3 protein: CASSGTEQYF
clone size: NA
V gene: TRBV2
J gene: TRBJ2-7
D gene: NA

CDR3 DNA: TGTGCCAGCAGTTTACAGGCGGGGGCTGAAGCTTTCTTT
CDR3 protein: CASSLQAGAEAFF
clone size: once
V gene: TRBV27
J gene: TRBJ1-1
D gene: NA

CDR3 DNA: TGCGCCAGCAGTCCCTCGTACACCGGGGAGCTGTTTTTT
CDR3 protein: CASSPSYTGELFF
clone size: NA
V gene: TRBV4-1
J gene: TRBJ2-2
D gene: NA

CDR3 DNA: TGTGCCAGCAGCTTGGTGTTAGGGGGTCGGATTGATGGCTACACCTTC
CDR3 protein: CASSLVLGGRIDGYTF
clone size: NA
V gene: TRBV5-6
J gene: TRBJ1-2
D gene: NA

CDR3 DNA: TGTGCCAGCAGCTCGAACGGGGGACAGGGGGCAGTTCGGAACACTGAAGCTTTCTTT
CDR3 protein: CASSSNGGQGAVRNTEAFF
clone size: NA
V gene: TRBV7-8
J gene: TRBJ1-1
D gene: TRBD1

CDR3 DNA: TGTGCCAGCAGCCGGGCAGCTAACACTGAAGCTTTCTTT
CDR3 protein: CASSRAANTEAFF
clone size: NA
V gene: TRBV4-2
J gene: TRBJ1-1
D gene: NA

CDR3 DNA: TGCGCCAGCAGTCAATCCTGGCGGGTGAGTAGGACCTACAATGAGCAGTTCTTC
CDR3 protein: CASSQSWRVSRTYNEQFF
clone size: few
V gene: TRBV23-1
J gene: TRBJ2-1
D gene: NA

CDR3 DNA: TGCGCCAGCAGCCAATTAGCGGGAGGACTCTACGAGCAGTACTTC
CDR3 protein: CASSQLAGGLYEQYF
clone size: NA
V gene: TRBV5-1
J gene: TRBJ2-7
D gene: TRBD2

CDR3 DNA: TGCGCCAGCAGCTTGGCACCAGGAGGGAAGACCCAGTACTTC
CDR3 protein: CASSLAPGGKTQYF
clone size: NA
V gene: TRBV5-1
J gene: TRBJ2-5
D gene: NA